This TCR beta chain emerged from a study of beta chain features in type 1 diabetes. This clone showed up just a few times. What it recognizes is unknown. Germline V gene lookup returns CDR1 SGHTS and CDR2 YDEGEE. The junction had 7 bases not matched to a gene; V was cut back by 10 bases and J by 5 bases. This CDR3 spans 12 amino acids. Isolated RNA was reverse transcribed in full, so expressed TCRB transcripts were sequenced. Measured with immunoSEQ multiplex PCR; TCRdb has only the in-frame clones, and not every one. In the table there are 600,000 or so clones, 9.5% to 15% of which are singletons. General observations from the study: All four CD4+ subsets of Type 1 diabetes patients contained TCRB CDR3s that were moderately but significantly shorter.

The sequence derives from a man younger than 40 with type 1 diabetes. The source material was naive CD4+ T cells from blood. The chain links TRBV5-8 to TRBJ2-5, with 8 nucleotides matching TRBD2. For the CDR3, the DNA is TGTGCCTGTCCGGGGGGGGCCGAGACCCAGTACTTC. Its protein product is CACPGGAETQYF.